The rows below give T cell receptor beta chains drawn from one sample of a study of CD8 T cells in ankylosing spondylitis. Each CDR3 protein gets one entry after TCRdb re-called the 5' RACE reads with MiXCR. The repertoire holds 700,000 to 850,000 distinct CDR3 sequences, with about 10% as singletons. Sequencing input: blood, either unsorted or a sorted T cell fraction (not recorded which). The source of these receptors is a male donor with ankylosing spondylitis. Both conserved end residues are part of each CDR3. The D gene is left open where the match is weak. Some rows have no size entry. The others give once, few or many, or a class for an expanded clone.

clone size: few
V gene: TRBV3-1
D gene: .
J gene: TRBJ2-1
CDR3 protein: CASSQSNNEQFF
CDR3 DNA: TGTGCCAGCAGCCAATCCAACAATGAGCAGTTCTTC

clone size: .
V gene: TRBV20-1
D gene: TRBD1
J gene: TRBJ2-3
CDR3 protein: CSATDRSTDTQYF
CDR3 DNA: TGCAGTGCTACGGACAGGAGCACAGATACGCAGTATTTT

clone size: few
V gene: TRBV12-3/TRBV12-4
D gene: .
J gene: TRBJ2-1
CDR3 protein: CASSRTLAEQFF
CDR3 DNA: TGTGCCAGCAGCCGGACCCTGGCGGAGCAGTTCTTC

clone size: few
V gene: TRBV18
D gene: TRBD1
J gene: TRBJ1-4
CDR3 protein: CASSPPGTGREKLFF
CDR3 DNA: TGTGCCAGCTCACCCCCCGGGACAGGGCGTGAAAAACTGTTTTTT

clone size: many
V gene: TRBV27
D gene: .
J gene: TRBJ1-1
CDR3 protein: CATRDRPNTEAFF
CDR3 DNA: TGTGCCACTCGGGACCGCCCGAACACTGAAGCTTTCTTT

clone size: .
V gene: TRBV7-6
D gene: .
J gene: TRBJ2-7
CDR3 protein: CASSRNSGTAEQYF
CDR3 DNA: TGTGCCAGCAGCCGAAATTCCGGGACGGCCGAGCAGTACTTC

clone size: .
V gene: TRBV27
D gene: .
J gene: TRBJ2-1
CDR3 protein: CASSRFSESYNEQFF
CDR3 DNA: TGTGCCAGCAGCCGTTTTAGCGAGTCCTACAATGAGCAGTTCTTC

clone size: .
V gene: TRBV7-3
D gene: .
J gene: TRBJ2-3
CDR3 protein: CASSLRPDRADTQYF
CDR3 DNA: TGTGCCAGCAGCTTAAGACCGGACCGGGCAGATACGCAGTATTTT

clone size: few
V gene: TRBV20-1
D gene: .
J gene: TRBJ2-5
CDR3 protein: CSAREPGEETQYF
CDR3 DNA: TGCAGTGCTAGAGAACCCGGAGAAGAGACCCAGTACTTC

clone size: .
V gene: TRBV29-1
D gene: .
J gene: TRBJ2-4
CDR3 protein: CSVTRMDNIQYF
CDR3 DNA: TGCAGCGTTACCAGGATGGACAACATTCAGTACTTC

clone size: many
V gene: TRBV7-2
D gene: TRBD2
J gene: TRBJ2-3
CDR3 protein: CASSKTSGASTDTQYF
CDR3 DNA: TGTGCCAGCAGCAAAACTAGCGGAGCTAGCACAGATACGCAGTATTTT

clone size: .
V gene: TRBV5-1
D gene: .
J gene: TRBJ1-2
CDR3 protein: CASSPQGGLGGYTF
CDR3 DNA: TGCGCCAGCAGCCCCCAAGGGGGTTTAGGCGGCTACACCTTC

clone size: few
V gene: TRBV6-5
D gene: .
J gene: TRBJ1-4
CDR3 protein: CASSLDLPGVGKKLFF
CDR3 DNA: TGTGCCAGCAGTTTGGACCTGCCTGGTGTCGGTAAAAAGCTGTTTTTT

clone size: few
V gene: TRBV20-1
D gene: .
J gene: TRBJ1-1
CDR3 protein: CSAPSAFEGGTEAFF
CDR3 DNA: TGCAGTGCTCCTTCTGCCTTTGAAGGAGGCACTGAAGCTTTCTTT

clone size: many
V gene: TRBV6-2/TRBV6-3
D gene: TRBD2
J gene: TRBJ2-1
CDR3 protein: CASKHLAGGSEEQFF
CDR3 DNA: TGTGCCAGCAAGCACCTAGCGGGAGGTTCCGAGGAGCAGTTCTTC

clone size: few
V gene: TRBV11-3
D gene: .
J gene: TRBJ2-1
CDR3 protein: CASSLGHGSYNEQFF
CDR3 DNA: TGTGCCAGCAGCCTTGGACATGGGAGCTACAATGAGCAGTTCTTC

clone size: few
V gene: TRBV24-1
D gene: .
J gene: TRBJ1-1
CDR3 protein: CATSDPPGREGNTEAFF
CDR3 DNA: TGTGCCACGAGTGACCCACCTGGGCGAGAGGGGAACACTGAAGCTTTCTTT

clone size: .
V gene: TRBV18
D gene: TRBD2
J gene: TRBJ2-7
CDR3 protein: CASSPLAGGEQYF
CDR3 DNA: TGTGCCAGCTCACCCCTAGCGGGGGGTGAGCAGTACTTC

clone size: few
V gene: TRBV6-5
D gene: .
J gene: TRBJ2-1
CDR3 protein: CASSYDHSSYNEQFF
CDR3 DNA: TGTGCCAGCAGTTACGACCACAGCTCCTACAATGAGCAGTTCTTC

clone size: many
V gene: TRBV5-1
D gene: .
J gene: TRBJ2-1
CDR3 protein: CASSLAANSYNEQFF
CDR3 DNA: TGCGCCAGCAGTTTAGCGGCGAACTCCTACAATGAGCAGTTCTTC

clone size: many
V gene: TRBV15
D gene: .
J gene: TRBJ1-1
CDR3 protein: CATSREGDTEAFF
CDR3 DNA: TGTGCCACCAGCAGAGAAGGGGACACTGAAGCTTTCTTT

clone size: few
V gene: TRBV11-2
D gene: .
J gene: TRBJ2-3
CDR3 protein: CASTTTSASDTQYF
CDR3 DNA: TGTGCCAGCACTACCACGTCGGCGTCGGATACGCAGTATTTT

clone size: .
V gene: TRBV12-3/TRBV12-4
D gene: TRBD1
J gene: TRBJ1-2
CDR3 protein: CASILTGSPNYGYTF
CDR3 DNA: TGTGCCAGCATCTTGACAGGGTCCCCTAACTATGGCTACACCTTC

clone size: .
V gene: TRBV21-1
D gene: .
J gene: TRBJ2-1
CDR3 protein: CASRKAQGGPSYNEQFF
CDR3 DNA: TGTGCCAGCAGGAAAGCTCAGGGTGGCCCTTCCTACAATGAGCAGTTCTTC

clone size: .
V gene: TRBV20-1
D gene: TRBD2
J gene: TRBJ2-1
CDR3 protein: CSARESGGSNEQFF
CDR3 DNA: TGCAGTGCTAGAGAGTCGGGCGGGAGTAATGAGCAGTTCTTC

clone size: many
V gene: TRBV12-3/TRBV12-4
D gene: .
J gene: TRBJ2-5
CDR3 protein: CASSFRRTGTQYF
CDR3 DNA: TGTGCCAGCAGTTTTCGGCGAACGGGAACCCAGTACTTC

clone size: .
V gene: TRBV10-3
D gene: .
J gene: TRBJ1-2
CDR3 protein: CAISEGDPGGYTF
CDR3 DNA: TGTGCCATCAGTGAAGGGGACCCAGGCGGCTACACCTTC